Listed here are 26 T cell receptor beta chains from one sample, sequenced in a study of blood T cell repertoires in COVID-19. Assay: immunoSEQ multiplex PCR; the TCRdb copy retains only in-frame clones and omits some. The table records hundreds of thousands of clones, roughly 90% of them present only once. The source material was peripheral blood. These receptors were taken from a woman aged 25 to 39 with COVID-19, enrolled during active disease.

This clone was seen once. V and J are TRBV6-6 and TRBJ1-4, with TRBD1 identical over 9 bases. Germline V gene sequence: CDR1 MNHNY, CDR2 SVGAGI (reference sequence). CDR3 size: 16 residues. Germline trimming cut 7 bases from V and 4 bases from J; bases unmatched to any gene: 10. CDR3 bases: TGTGCCAGCACCACGGACAGGGGTGTGGGTAATGAAAAACTGTTTTTT. It yields the protein CASTTDRGVGNEKLFF.

This clone was counted a few times. This sequence joins TRBV25-1 and TRBJ1-6, with 7 bases fitting TRBD1. CDR3 length: 16 residues. The J segment lost 8 bases and the V segment lost 5 bases, leaving 12 bases of the junction unmatched. Germline lookup yields CDR1 MGHDK and CDR2 SYGVNS. CDR3 region: CASSTDRVGWHSPLHF. Here the CDR3 DNA reads TGTGCCAGCAGTACCGACAGGGTGGGGTGGCATTCACCCCTCCACTTT.

V usage is TRBV15 and J usage is TRBJ1-3; 11 nucleotides match TRBD1. The length of the CDR3 is 18 residues. The germline gives CDR1 LNHNV, CDR2 YYDKDF (reference sequence). Trimming removed 0 bases from V and 8 bases from J; junction bases left unmatched: 12. The chain's CDR3 is CATSRDTLFGTGGDTIYF. In nucleotides, the CDR3 is TGTGCCACCAGCAGAGACACGCTTTTCGGGACAGGGGGAGACACCATATATTTT.

This chain uses TRBV30 with TRBJ2-5; 12 bases are a match to TRBD2. CDR3 size: 13 residues. The germline gives CDR1 GTSNPN, CDR2 SVGIG (reference sequence). V dropped 5 bases and J dropped 5; count of bases not matched to a gene: 3. The CDR3 DNA reads as TGTGCCTGGCGGACTAGCGGGATGGAGACCCAGTACTTC. Its translation: CAWRTSGMETQYF.

The chain has TRBV12-3 or TRBV12-4 and TRBJ2-5; no clear D gene. The CDR3 is made up of 12 amino acids. Trimming took off 6 bases at V and 2 bases at J, with 7 bases between the two ends. DNA for the CDR3: TGTGCCAGCAGGGCTTGGCAAGAGACCCAGTACTTC. Its protein product is CASRAWQETQYF.

The gene calls are TRBV19 and TRBJ2-1; TRBD2 matches 14 bases. J was trimmed by 15 bases and V by 5 bases; bases with no gene match: 6. There are 13 residues in the CDR3. Germline CDR1 LNHDA, CDR2 SQIVND (reference sequence). CDR3 loop: CASSGTSGGGWFF. DNA for the CDR3: TGTGCCAGTAGTGGGACTAGCGGGGGCGGCTGGTTCTTC. Drawing the rest from reference TRBV19 and TRBJ2-1, the complete variable domain is DGGITQSPKYLFRKEGQNVTLSCEQNLNHDAMYWYRQDPGQGLRLIYYSQIVNDFQKGDIAEGYSVSREKKESFPLTVTSAQKNPTAFYLCASSGTSGGGWFFGPGTRLTVL.

V gene TRBV21-1 combines with J gene TRBJ2-7; TRBD2 is the table's D call, not checked against the DNA. TRBV21-1 has pseudogene status. This CDR3 has 13 amino acids. CDR3 sequence: CASSKRVSYEQYV. CDR3 sequence (DNA): TGTGCCAGCAGCAAACGGGTTTCCTACGAGCAGTACGTC.

This clone was picked up one time. V is TRBV5-5 and J is TRBJ2-3, with 7 bases fitting TRBD2. CDR1 SGHKS and CDR2 YYEKEE come from the germline V gene (reference sequence). CDR3 size: 16 residues. J gave up 3 bases and V 4 bases, and 11 bases lay outside the gene matches. The CDR3 nucleotides are TGTGCCAGCAGCAGCGGGACTGCCTGGCAAACAGATACGCAGTATTTT. This encodes CASSSGTAWQTDTQYF.

This chain uses TRBV2 with TRBJ1-1; 7 bases are shared with TRBD1. The V segment lost 8 bases and the J segment 3 bases; nucleotides outside the gene matches: 12. This CDR3 is built from 15 residues. Germline-derived CDR1 and CDR2 are SNHLY and FYNNEI. The DNA for the CDR3 is TGTGCCAGCTCCACAACAGGGGAGTTGGACACTGAAGCTTTCTTT. It yields the protein CASSTTGELDTEAFF.

The rearrangement links TRBV3-1 (or the pseudogene TRBV3-2) to TRBJ2-7, with D possibly TRBD2 on 6 matching bases. The CDR3 contains 18 residues. Germline V lookup: CDR1 LGHDT, CDR2 YNNKEL (reference sequence). Deletions cut 0 bases from V and 2 bases from J, with 20 bases between. The CDR3 DNA reads as TGTGCCAGCAGCCAAGATGGCCAGGCGGGATCCGATCCCTACGAGCAGTACTTC. It translates to CASSQDGQAGSDPYEQYF.

This chain joins TRBV10-3 and TRBJ1-2, with D uncertain. V was cut by 2 bases and J by 2 bases, with 12 bases left in between. From germline, CDR1 is ENHRY and CDR2 SYGVKD. This CDR3 comprises 15 residues. The CDR3 reads CAISEGNWENYGYTF. The CDR3 DNA follows: TGTGCCATCAGTGAGGGCAATTGGGAGAACTATGGCTACACCTTC.

This chain's CDR3 is CASSQDRRGSTPQHF. The CDR3 nucleotides read TGTGCCAGCAGCCAAGATCGCCGGGGGAGTACGCCCCAGCATTTT. The chain has TRBV3-1 (or the pseudogene TRBV3-2) and TRBJ1-5; perhaps TRBD1 as D (5 bases). The CDR3 covers 15 residues. V lost 0 bases and J 9 bases, leaving 15 bases between the germline ends. The V gene's germline CDR1 is LGHDT and CDR2 YNNKEL (reference sequence).

This clone showed up just once. The chain carries TRBV5-6 and TRBJ1-2; 9 bases line up with TRBD1. The CDR3 covers 13 residues. The germline V gene has CDR1 SGHDT and CDR2 YYEEEE. V was pared by 3 bases and J by 7 bases, with 4 bases of the junction left unmatched. The CDR3 DNA follows: TGTGCCAGCAGCTCCGGGACAGGGTTTGGCTACACCTTC. Translation gives CASSSGTGFGYTF.

The chain links TRBV18 to TRBJ1-1, with D hard to call. Deletions cut 3 bases from V and 6 bases from J, with 17 bases between. The CDR3 spans 15 residues. Germline V gives CDR1 KGHSH, CDR2 LQKENI. This CDR3 reads CASSPWESLGAEAFF. CDR3 sequence (DNA): TGTGCCAGCTCACCCTGGGAGAGCTTGGGCGCTGAAGCTTTCTTT.

On this clone itself: The sample carries other DNA sequences with the same CDR3. The V and J genes are TRBV7-2 and TRBJ2-3; D possibly corresponds to TRBD2 (5 bases). The germline V and J ends were trimmed by 6 bases and 1 base, with 8 bases remaining between them. This CDR3 region has 13 residues. CDR1 is SGHTA and CDR2 is FQGNSA in the germline V gene. CDR3: CASRPGGTDTQYF. The CDR3 nucleotides read TGTGCCAGCAGACCCGGGGGCACAGATACGCAGTATTTT.

The chain links TRBV19 to TRBJ2-1, with a weak D call TRBD2 (5 bases). Trimming took off 8 bases at V and 6 bases at J, with 17 bases between the two ends. Germline values: CDR1 LNHDA, CDR2 SQIVND (reference sequence). This CDR3 spans 14 amino acids. The CDR3 nucleotides read TGTGCCAGTTTGTCGTGGGGAGACCCCAATGAGCAGTTCTTC. Translated: CASLSWGDPNEQFF.

This chain links TRBV18 with TRBJ1-1; 9 nucleotides align to TRBD1. V was clipped by 1 base and J by 7 bases; unmatched bases: 13. CDR1 and CDR2 (germline): KGHSH, LQKENI. The CDR3 sequence is 17 residues long. CDR3 sequence reads: CASSPRTQGTGKFEAFF. The CDR3 nucleotides are TGTGCCAGCTCACCACGAACACAAGGGACAGGGAAATTTGAAGCTTTCTTT. The variable domain in full, completed from reference TRBV18 and TRBJ1-1, reads NAGVMQNPRHLVRRRGQEARLRCSPMKGHSHVYWYRQLPEEGLKFMVYLQKENIIDESGMPKERFSAEFPKEGPSILRIQQVVRGDSAAYFCASSPRTQGTGKFEAFFGQGTRLTVV.

This clone occurred once. The chain combines TRBV29-1 with TRBJ2-3, with 11 bases lining up with TRBD2. J was trimmed by 6 bases and V by 4 bases; bases with no gene match: 18. From germline, CDR1 is SQVTM and CDR2 ANQGSEA. The CDR3 has 18 residues. This chain's CDR3 is CSVAPRLAGGKSLDTQYF. CDR3 nucleotides: TGCAGCGTTGCCCCCCGGCTAGCGGGGGGTAAATCCCTCGATACGCAGTATTTT.

This chain connects TRBV10-3 to TRBJ1-1; 9 nucleotides agree with TRBD1. The junction had 11 bases not matched to a gene; V was cut back by 7 bases and J by 2 bases. There are 16 residues in the CDR3. CDR1 ENHRY and CDR2 SYGVKD come from the germline V gene. This chain's CDR3 is CAIMAHRTGENTEAFF. The CDR3 bases are TGTGCCATCATGGCCCACAGGACAGGGGAAAACACTGAAGCTTTCTTT.

V usage is TRBV29-1 and J usage is TRBJ2-2, with TRBD2 matching over 8 bases. CDR3 length: 13 residues. V lost 5 bases and J lost 5; bases outside the gene matches: 4. Germline V CDR1 and CDR2: SQVTM, ANQGSEA. CDR3 region: CSVQLAGTGELFF. CDR3 nucleotide sequence: TGCAGCGTTCAATTAGCGGGAACCGGGGAGCTGTTTTTT.

The rearrangement joins TRBV19 to TRBJ2-2; the D is unclear. Germline-derived CDR1 and CDR2 are LNHDA and SQIVND (reference sequence). The CDR3 consists of 14 residues. V gave up 1 base and J gave up 6 bases, with 9 bases separating them. CDR3: CASSIANLAGELFF. The CDR3 DNA reads TGTGCCAGTAGTATAGCAAATTTAGCCGGGGAGCTGTTTTTT. Full variable domain (outside the CDR3, taken from reference TRBV19 and TRBJ2-2): DGGITQSPKYLFRKEGQNVTLSCEQNLNHDAMYWYRQDPGQGLRLIYYSQIVNDFQKGDIAEGYSVSREKKESFPLTVTSAQKNPTAFYLCASSIANLAGELFFGEGSRLTVL.

The rearrangement joins TRBV6-6 to TRBJ2-6; TRBD1 is a possible D gene (6 bases). Germline assignment: CDR1 MNHNY and CDR2 SVGAGI (reference sequence). The V end was cut by 6 bases, the J end by 4 bases, with 10 bases between. The CDR3 length is 14 residues. DNA for the CDR3: TGTGCCAGCAGAGCAGGGGAAGGGGCCAACGTCCTGACTTTC. Residues: CASRAGEGANVLTF.

Only a few counts were recorded for this clone. The J gene is TRBJ2-3, the V gene TRBV7-2, with 7 bases aligning to TRBD2. The junction had 4 bases not matched to a gene; V was cut back by 0 bases and J by 1 base. Looked up from germline, CDR1 is SGHTA and CDR2 is FQGNSA. The CDR3 has 16 amino acids. The chain's CDR3 is CASSLAPGGGTDTQYF. CDR3 coding DNA: TGTGCCAGCAGCTTAGCTCCGGGAGGCGGCACAGATACGCAGTATTTT.

The CDR3 DNA is TGCGCCAGCAGCCATACAGGGAGTGGTTCACCCCTCCACTTT. Translating gives CASSHTGSGSPLHF. The gene calls are TRBV4-1 and TRBJ1-6; possibly TRBD1 for D (6 bases). The germline gives CDR1 MGHRA, CDR2 YSYEKL. The CDR3 has 14 residues. V lost 3 bases, J lost 9 bases, and 12 bases lay in between.

This rearrangement joins TRBV30 to TRBJ1-2; no firm D call. The CDR3 length is 12 residues. The germline V gene encodes CDR1 GTSNPN and CDR2 SVGIG (reference sequence). V lost 7 bases, J lost 0 bases, and 9 bases lay in between. The CDR3 nucleotides read TGTGCCTCAGGATCCGCTAACTATGGCTACACCTTC. It is translated as CASGSANYGYTF.

J is TRBJ1-2 and V is TRBV27; 7 bases match TRBD1. The CDR3 length is 15 residues. J lost 5 bases, V lost 1 base, and 7 bases had no gene match. Germline V gene sequence: CDR1 MNHEY, CDR2 SMNVEV (reference sequence). CDR3 sequence (DNA): TGTGCCAGCAGTTTATACGGACAGGAAGGATATGGCTACACCTTC. Its protein is CASSLYGQEGYGYTF.